The clone carrying this T cell receptor beta chain was seen more than once but under ten times. The data were obtained in a study of blood T cell repertoires in COVID-19. Study at large: From the United States, Italy and Spain came samples of acute and convalescent COVID-19.

Recruited during active infection, patients (from Seattle) were subsequently followed longitudinally. Per the authors' pipeline: Researchers report that nucleated cell counts were estimated from reference gene primer amplification. Method: immunoSEQ multiplex PCR; TCRdb's copy keeps in-frame clones and lacks some. Clonal size and the V and J genes are those of that table, whereas D and trimming came from the DNA. The sample includes fewer than 200,000 clones, 70% to 80% of them seen just once. The CDR3 contains 15 residues. V was pared by 7 bases and J by 3 bases, with 15 bases between. Germline V gene lookup returns CDR1 MNHEY and CDR2 SVGAGI.

The TCR was taken from a woman aged 55-69 years with COVID-19, enrolled during active disease. The sequencing sample was made of peripheral blood. The chain employs TRBV6-5 and TRBJ1-4; tentative D call: TRBD1 (5 bases). CDR3: CASTPGRGPNEKLFF. In DNA, the CDR3 is TGTGCCAGCACCCCTGGGAGGGGCCCTAATGAAAAACTGTTTTTT.